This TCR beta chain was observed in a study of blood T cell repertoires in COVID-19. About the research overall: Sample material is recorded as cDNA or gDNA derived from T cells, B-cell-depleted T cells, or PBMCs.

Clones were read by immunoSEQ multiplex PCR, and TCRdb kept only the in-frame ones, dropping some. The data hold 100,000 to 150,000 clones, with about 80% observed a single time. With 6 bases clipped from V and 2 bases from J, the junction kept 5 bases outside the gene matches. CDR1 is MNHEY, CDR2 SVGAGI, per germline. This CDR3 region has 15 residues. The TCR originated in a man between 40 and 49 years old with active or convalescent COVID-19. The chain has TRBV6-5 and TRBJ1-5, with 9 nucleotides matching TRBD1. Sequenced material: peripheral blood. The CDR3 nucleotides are TGTGCCAGCAGCCGGAGGACAGGGGGCAATCAGCCCCAGCATTTT. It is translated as CASSRRTGGNQPQHF.